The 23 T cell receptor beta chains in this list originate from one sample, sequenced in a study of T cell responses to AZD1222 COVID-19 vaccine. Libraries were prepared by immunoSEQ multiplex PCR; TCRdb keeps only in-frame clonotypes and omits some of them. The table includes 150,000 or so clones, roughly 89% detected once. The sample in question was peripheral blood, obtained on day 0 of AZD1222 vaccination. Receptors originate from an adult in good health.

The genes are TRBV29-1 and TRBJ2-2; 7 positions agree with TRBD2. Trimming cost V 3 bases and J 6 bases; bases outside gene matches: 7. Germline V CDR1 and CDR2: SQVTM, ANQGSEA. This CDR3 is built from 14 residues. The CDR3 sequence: CSVEVQAGAGELFF. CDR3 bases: TGCAGCGTTGAGGTCCAGGCGGGGGCCGGGGAGCTGTTTTTT.

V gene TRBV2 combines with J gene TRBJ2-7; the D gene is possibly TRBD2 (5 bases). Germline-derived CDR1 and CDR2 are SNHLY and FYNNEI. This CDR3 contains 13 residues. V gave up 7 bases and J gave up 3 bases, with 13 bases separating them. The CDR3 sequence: CASNVGRDYEQYF. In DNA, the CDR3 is TGTGCCAGCAATGTAGGACGGGACTACGAGCAGTACTTC.

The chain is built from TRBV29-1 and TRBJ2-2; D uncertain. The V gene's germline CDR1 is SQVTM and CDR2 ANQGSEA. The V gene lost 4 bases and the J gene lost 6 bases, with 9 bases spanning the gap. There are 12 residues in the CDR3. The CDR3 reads CSVAELPGELFF. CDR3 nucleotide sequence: TGCAGCGTTGCTGAGTTGCCCGGGGAGCTGTTTTTT.

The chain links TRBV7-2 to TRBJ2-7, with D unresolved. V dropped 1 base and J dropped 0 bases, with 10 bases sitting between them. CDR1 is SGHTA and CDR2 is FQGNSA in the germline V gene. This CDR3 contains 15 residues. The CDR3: CASSLVSISSYEQYF. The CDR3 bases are TGTGCCAGCAGCTTAGTGTCTATCAGCTCCTACGAGCAGTACTTC.

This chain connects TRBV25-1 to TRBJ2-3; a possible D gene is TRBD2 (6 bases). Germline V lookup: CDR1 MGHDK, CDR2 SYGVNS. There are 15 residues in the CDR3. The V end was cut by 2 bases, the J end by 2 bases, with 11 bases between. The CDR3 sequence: CASSEPGVLTDTQYF. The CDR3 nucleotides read TGTGCCAGCAGTGAACCGGGGGTCCTCACAGATACGCAGTATTTT.

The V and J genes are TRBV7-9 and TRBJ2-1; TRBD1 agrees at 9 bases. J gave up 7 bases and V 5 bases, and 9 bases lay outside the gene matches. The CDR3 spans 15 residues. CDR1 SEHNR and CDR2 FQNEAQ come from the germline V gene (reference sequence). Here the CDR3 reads CASSPRDREGNEQFF. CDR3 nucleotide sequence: TGTGCCAGCAGCCCACGGGACAGGGAGGGTAATGAGCAGTTCTTC.

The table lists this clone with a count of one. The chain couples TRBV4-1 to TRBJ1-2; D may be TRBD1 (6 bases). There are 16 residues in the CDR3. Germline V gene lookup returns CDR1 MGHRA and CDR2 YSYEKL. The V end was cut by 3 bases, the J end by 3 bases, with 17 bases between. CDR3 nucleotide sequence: TGCGCCAGCAGCCACCCGATCCAGGGGCTCCACTATGGCTACACCTTC. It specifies CASSHPIQGLHYGYTF.

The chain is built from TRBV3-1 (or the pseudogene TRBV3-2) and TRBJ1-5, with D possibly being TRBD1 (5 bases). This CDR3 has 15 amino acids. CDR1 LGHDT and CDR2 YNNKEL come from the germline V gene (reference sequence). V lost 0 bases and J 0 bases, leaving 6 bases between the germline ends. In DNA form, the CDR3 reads TGTGCCAGCAGCCAAGATACAGGTAGCAATCAGCCCCAGCATTTT. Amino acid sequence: CASSQDTGSNQPQHF.

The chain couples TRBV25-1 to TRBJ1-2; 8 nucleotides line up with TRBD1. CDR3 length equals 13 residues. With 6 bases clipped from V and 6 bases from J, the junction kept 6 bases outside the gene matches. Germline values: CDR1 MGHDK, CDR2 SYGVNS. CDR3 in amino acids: CASRDRGRDGYTF. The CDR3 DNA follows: TGTGCCAGCAGAGACAGGGGCCGGGATGGCTACACCTTC.

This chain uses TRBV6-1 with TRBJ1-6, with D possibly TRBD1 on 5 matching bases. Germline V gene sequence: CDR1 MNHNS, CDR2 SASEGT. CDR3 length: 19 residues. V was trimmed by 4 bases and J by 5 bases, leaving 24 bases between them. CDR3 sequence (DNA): TGTGCCAGCAGTGTTGTCCGATTCGTGGGACTGAGGAATAATTCACCCCTCCACTTT. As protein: CASSVVRFVGLRNNSPLHF.

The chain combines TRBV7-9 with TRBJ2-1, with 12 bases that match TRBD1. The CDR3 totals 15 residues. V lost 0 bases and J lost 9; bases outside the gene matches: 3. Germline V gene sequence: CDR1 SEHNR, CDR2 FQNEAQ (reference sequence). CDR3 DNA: TGTGCCAGCAGCTTAGCGGGACAGGGGGCAGGTGAGCAGTTCTTC. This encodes CASSLAGQGAGEQFF.

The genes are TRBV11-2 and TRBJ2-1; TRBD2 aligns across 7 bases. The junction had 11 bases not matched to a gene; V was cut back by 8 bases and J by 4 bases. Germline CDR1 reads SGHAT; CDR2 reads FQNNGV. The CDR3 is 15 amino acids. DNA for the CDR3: TGTGCCAGCGGGATTTTGGGGGGGTTATACAATGAGCAGTTCTTC. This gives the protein CASGILGGLYNEQFF.

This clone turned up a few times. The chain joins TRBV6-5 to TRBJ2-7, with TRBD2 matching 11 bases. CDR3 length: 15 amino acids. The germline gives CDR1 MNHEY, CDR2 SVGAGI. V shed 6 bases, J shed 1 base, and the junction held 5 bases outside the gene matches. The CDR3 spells CASRHTSGSSYEQYF. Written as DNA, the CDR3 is TGTGCCAGCAGACATACTAGCGGGAGTTCCTACGAGCAGTACTTC.

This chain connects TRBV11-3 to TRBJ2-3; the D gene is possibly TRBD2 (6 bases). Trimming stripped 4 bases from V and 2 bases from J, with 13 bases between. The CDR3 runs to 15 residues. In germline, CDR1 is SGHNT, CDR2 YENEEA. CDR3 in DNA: TGTGCCAGCAGCTCCCGCGGGACGGTCACAGATACGCAGTATTTT. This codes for CASSSRGTVTDTQYF.

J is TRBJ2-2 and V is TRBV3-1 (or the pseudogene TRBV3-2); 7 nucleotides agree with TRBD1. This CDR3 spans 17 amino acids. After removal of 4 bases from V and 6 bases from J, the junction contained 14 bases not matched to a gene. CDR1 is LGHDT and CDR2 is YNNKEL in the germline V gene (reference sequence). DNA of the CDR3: TGTGCCAGCAGCCCAACGCCGGGAAAGGGGGCTGCCGGGGAGCTGTTTTTT. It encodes CASSPTPGKGAAGELFF.

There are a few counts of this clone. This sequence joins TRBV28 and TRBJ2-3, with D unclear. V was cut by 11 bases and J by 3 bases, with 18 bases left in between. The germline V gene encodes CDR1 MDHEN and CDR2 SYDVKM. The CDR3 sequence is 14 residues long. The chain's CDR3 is CAGSPPAQTDTQYF. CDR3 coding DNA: TGTGCCGGGTCCCCCCCAGCGCAGACAGATACGCAGTATTTT.

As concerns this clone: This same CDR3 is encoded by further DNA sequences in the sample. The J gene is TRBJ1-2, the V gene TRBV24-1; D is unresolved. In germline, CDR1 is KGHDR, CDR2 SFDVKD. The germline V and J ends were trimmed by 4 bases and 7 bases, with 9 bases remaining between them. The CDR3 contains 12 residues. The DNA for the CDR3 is TGTGCCACCAGTGACCTGGGCGGTGGCTACACCTTC. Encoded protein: CATSDLGGGYTF.

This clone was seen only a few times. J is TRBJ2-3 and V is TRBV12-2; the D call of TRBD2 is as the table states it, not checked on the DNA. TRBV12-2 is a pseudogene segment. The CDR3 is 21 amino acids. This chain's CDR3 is CASRLAVGARGRDYFTDTQYF. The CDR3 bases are TGTGCAAGTCGCTTAGCGGTGGGTGCAAGGGGAAGGGACTACTTCACAGATACGCAGTATTTT.

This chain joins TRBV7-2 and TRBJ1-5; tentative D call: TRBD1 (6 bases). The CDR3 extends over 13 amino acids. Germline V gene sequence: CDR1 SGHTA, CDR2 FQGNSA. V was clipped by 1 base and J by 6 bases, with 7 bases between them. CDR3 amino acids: CASSLDRAQPQHF. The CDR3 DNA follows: TGTGCCAGCAGCTTAGACAGGGCTCAGCCCCAGCATTTT. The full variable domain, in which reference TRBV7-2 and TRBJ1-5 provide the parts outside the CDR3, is GAGVSQSPSNKVTEKGKDVELRCDPISGHTALYWYRQSLGQGLEFLIYFQGNSAPDKSGLPSDRFSAERTGGSVSTLTIQRTQQEDSAVYLCASSLDRAQPQHFGDGTRLSIL.

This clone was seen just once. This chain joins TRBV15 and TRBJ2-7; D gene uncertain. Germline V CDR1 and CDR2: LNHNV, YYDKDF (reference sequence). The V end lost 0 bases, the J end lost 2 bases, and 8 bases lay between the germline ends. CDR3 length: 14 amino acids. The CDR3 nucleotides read TGTGCCACCAGCAGAGATCGTGCAGCCTACGAGCAGTACTTC. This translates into CATSRDRAAYEQYF. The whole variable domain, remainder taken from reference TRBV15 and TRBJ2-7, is DAMVIQNPRYQVTQFGKPVTLSCSQTLNHNVMYWYQQKSSQAPKLLFHYYDKDFNNEADTPDNFQSRRPNTSFCFLDIRSPGLGDTAMYLCATSRDRAAYEQYFGPGTRLTVT.

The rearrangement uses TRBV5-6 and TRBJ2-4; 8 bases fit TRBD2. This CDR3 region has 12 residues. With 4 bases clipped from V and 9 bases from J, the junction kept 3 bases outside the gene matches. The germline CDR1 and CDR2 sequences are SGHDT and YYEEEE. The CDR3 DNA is TGTGCCAGCAGCCGGGGGGGTTCCATTCAGTACTTC. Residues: CASSRGGSIQYF.

CDR3 sequence (DNA): TGTGCCAGCAGCTGGGGGCGGGGGACCACTGAAGCTTTCTTT. This encodes CASSWGRGTTEAFF. The J gene is TRBJ1-1, the V gene TRBV5-6, with D maybe TRBD1 (6 bases). The CDR3 loop spans 14 amino acids. Germline CDR1 reads SGHDT; CDR2 reads YYEEEE. V lost 3 bases and J 4 bases, leaving 13 bases between the germline ends.

The CDR3 region has the DNA TGCGCCAGCAGCGAGGGACAGGGGGAACACTATGGCTACACCTTC. It encodes CASSEGQGEHYGYTF. V is TRBV5-1 and J is TRBJ1-2, with 11 nucleotides matching TRBD1. The CDR3 runs 15 residues. Looked up from germline, CDR1 is SGHRS and CDR2 is YFSETQ. Germline trimming cut 4 bases from V and 3 bases from J; bases unmatched to any gene: 5.